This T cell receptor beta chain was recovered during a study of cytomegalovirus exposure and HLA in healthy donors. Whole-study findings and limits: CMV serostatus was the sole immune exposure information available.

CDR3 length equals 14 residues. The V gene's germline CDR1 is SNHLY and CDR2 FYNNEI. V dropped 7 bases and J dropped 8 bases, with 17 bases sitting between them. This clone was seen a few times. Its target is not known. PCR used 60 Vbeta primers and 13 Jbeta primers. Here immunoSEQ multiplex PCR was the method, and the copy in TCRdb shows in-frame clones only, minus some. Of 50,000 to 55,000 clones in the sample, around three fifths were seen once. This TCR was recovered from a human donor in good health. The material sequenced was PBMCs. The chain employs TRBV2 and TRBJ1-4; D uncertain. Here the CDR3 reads CASTVSPIAEKLFF. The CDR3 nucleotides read TGTGCCAGCACAGTGTCCCCCATTGCCGAAAAACTGTTTTTT.